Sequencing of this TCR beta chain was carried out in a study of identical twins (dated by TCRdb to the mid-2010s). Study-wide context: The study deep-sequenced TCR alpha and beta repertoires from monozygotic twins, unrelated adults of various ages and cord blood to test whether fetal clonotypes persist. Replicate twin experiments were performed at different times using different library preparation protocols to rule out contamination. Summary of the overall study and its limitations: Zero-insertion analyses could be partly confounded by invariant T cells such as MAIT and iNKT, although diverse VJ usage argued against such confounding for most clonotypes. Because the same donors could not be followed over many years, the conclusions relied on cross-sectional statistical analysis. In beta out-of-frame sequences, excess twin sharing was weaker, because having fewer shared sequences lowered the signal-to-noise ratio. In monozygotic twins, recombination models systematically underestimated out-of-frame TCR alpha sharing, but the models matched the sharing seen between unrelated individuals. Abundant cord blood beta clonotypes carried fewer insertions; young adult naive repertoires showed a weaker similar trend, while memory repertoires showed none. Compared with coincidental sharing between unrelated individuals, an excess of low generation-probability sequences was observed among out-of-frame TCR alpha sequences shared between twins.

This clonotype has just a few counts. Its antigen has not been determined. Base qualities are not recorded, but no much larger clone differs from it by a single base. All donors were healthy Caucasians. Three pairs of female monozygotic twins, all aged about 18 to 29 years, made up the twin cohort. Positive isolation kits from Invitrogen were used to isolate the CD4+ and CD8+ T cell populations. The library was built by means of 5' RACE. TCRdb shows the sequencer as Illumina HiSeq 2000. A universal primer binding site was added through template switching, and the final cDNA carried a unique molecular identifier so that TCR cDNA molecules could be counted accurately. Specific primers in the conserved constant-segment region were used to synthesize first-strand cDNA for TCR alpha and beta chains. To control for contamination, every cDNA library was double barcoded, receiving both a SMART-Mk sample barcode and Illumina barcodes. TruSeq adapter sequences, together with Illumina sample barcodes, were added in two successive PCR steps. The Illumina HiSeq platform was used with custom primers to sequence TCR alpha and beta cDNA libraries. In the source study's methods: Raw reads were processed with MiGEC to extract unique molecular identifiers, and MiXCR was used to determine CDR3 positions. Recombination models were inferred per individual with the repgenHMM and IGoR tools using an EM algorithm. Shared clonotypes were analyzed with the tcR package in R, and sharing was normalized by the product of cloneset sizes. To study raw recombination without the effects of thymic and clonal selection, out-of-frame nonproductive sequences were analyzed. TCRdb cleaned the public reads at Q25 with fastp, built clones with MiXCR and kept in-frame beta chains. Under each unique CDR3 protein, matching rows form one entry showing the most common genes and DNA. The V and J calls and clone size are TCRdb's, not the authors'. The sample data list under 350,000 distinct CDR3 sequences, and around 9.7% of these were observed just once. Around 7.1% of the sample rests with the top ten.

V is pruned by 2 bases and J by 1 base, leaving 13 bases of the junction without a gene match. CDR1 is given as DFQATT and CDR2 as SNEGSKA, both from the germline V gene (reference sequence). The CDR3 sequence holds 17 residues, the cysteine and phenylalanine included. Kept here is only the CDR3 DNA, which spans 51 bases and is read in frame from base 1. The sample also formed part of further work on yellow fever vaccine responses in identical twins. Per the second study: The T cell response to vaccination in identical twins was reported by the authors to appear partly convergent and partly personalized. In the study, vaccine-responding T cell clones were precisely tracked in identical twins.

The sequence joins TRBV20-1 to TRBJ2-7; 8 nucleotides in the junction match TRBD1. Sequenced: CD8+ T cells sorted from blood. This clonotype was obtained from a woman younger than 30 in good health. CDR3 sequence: CSARSPDRVALSYEQYF. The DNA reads TGCAGTGCTAGAAGTCCGGACAGGGTAGCCTTATCCTACGAGCAGTACTTC.